A selection of T cell receptor beta chains follows, all from one sample in a study of PD-L1 blockade in urothelial cancer. TCRdb's table, derived via immunoSEQ multiplex PCR, lists solely in-frame clones and lacks some. The sample has more than 45,000 clones, about 86% seen once; the top ten hold more than 9%. The material was PBMCs, obtained around atezolizumab (anti-PD-L1) treatment. Receptors originate from a man aged 55-75 years with urothelial cancer. Each CDR3 is given with its conserved first and last residue. The D gene is left open where the match is weak. Size is omitted from some rows. Given values are once, few, many or a class for expanded clones.

>-|TRBJ2-1|TRBV6-6|TRBD1
CASSSPGQGSYNEQFF
TGTGCCAGCAGTTCCCCGGGACAGGGATCCTACAATGAGCAGTTCTTC
>-|TRBJ2-5|TRBV5-1|-
CASSPQGYGETQYF
TGCGCCAGCAGCCCACAGGGTTATGGAGAGACCCAGTACTTC
>once|TRBJ2-3|TRBV28|-
CASSLSTGGTDTQYF
TGTGCCAGCAGCCTCTCGACAGGCGGCACAGATACGCAGTATTTT
>-|TRBJ1-4|TRBV10-1|-
CASSGREDEKLFF
TGCGCCAGCAGTGGCAGGGAGGATGAAAAACTGTTTTTT
>-|TRBJ2-3|TRBV28|-
CASSSLIVSVRDTQYF
TGTGCCAGCAGTTCCCTAATTGTGTCTGTGAGGGATACGCAGTATTTT
>-|TRBJ1-2|TRBV15|TRBD1
CATSRYRDRVNYGYTF
TGTGCCACCAGCAGATACCGGGACAGGGTAAACTATGGCTACACCTTC
>-|TRBJ2-3|TRBV6-1|-
CASSEGRGTDTQYF
TGTGCCAGCAGTGAGGGCAGGGGAACAGATACGCAGTATTTT
>-|TRBJ2-3|TRBV11-2|-
CASSLERADTQYF
TGTGCCAGCAGCTTAGAACGGGCAGATACGCAGTATTTT
>-|TRBJ2-4|TRBV27|TRBD1
CASTDRGTNIQYF
TGTGCCAGCACGGACAGGGGGACAAACATTCAGTACTTC
>-|TRBJ2-1|TRBV4-3|-
CASSHGGPDQFF
TGCGCCAGCAGCCACGGGGGGCCGGATCAGTTCTTC
>-|TRBJ2-5|TRBV11-2|TRBD1
CASSDGQGARETQYF
TGTGCCAGCAGCGATGGACAGGGTGCACGAGAGACCCAGTACTTC
>-|TRBJ1-1|TRBV18|TRBD1
CASSSGDSLNTEAFF
TGTGCCAGCTCATCAGGGGACAGCCTGAACACTGAAGCTTTCTTT
>-|TRBJ1-2|TRBV29-1|TRBD1
CSAQTGSNYGYTF
TGCAGCGCCCAGACAGGGTCTAACTATGGCTACACCTTC
>-|TRBJ2-7|TRBV29-1|-
CSVEPTGSYEQYF
TGCAGCGTTGAGCCGACAGGTTCCTACGAGCAGTACTTC
>-|TRBJ1-4|TRBV10-1|-
CASSEQGNKVSEKLFF
TGCGCCAGCAGTGAACAGGGAAATAAGGTGAGTGAAAAACTGTTTTTT
>-|TRBJ1-6|TRBV7-2|-
CASRRDIGDSPLHF
TGTGCCAGCAGGAGGGACATCGGTGATTCACCCCTCCACTTT
>once|TRBJ2-2|TRBV19|TRBD1
CASSMLAGGDGELFF
TGTGCCAGTAGTATGCTGGCAGGGGGAGACGGGGAGCTGTTTTTT
>-|TRBJ1-2|TRBV5-1|-
CASSFTGTGYTF
TGCGCCAGCAGCTTTACAGGGACCGGCTACACCTTC
>-|TRBJ2-5|TRBV6-6|-
CASTSWEARETQYF
TGTGCCAGCACCTCCTGGGAGGCGCGAGAGACCCAGTACTTC
>-|TRBJ1-5|TRBV28|-
CASTTGGDGNQPQHF
TGTGCCAGCACCACCGGGGGGGATGGCAATCAGCCCCAGCATTTT
>-|TRBJ2-5|TRBV11-3|TRBD2
CASSWGWASGGAETQYF
TGTGCCAGCAGCTGGGGGTGGGCTAGCGGGGGGGCGGAGACCCAGTACTTC
>-|TRBJ2-5|TRBV4-2|TRBD1
CASSQVVWDRAKTQYF
TGTGCCAGCAGCCAAGTGGTTTGGGACAGGGCAAAGACCCAGTACTTC
>-|TRBJ1-5|TRBV30|TRBD1
CAWGTETNQPQHF
TGTGCCTGGGGGACAGAAACCAATCAGCCCCAGCATTTT
>once|TRBJ2-2|TRBV6-4|TRBD1
CASPPPGQGPNLNTGELFF
TGTGCCAGTCCTCCACCGGGACAGGGTCCTAATCTGAACACCGGGGAGCTGTTTTTT
>few|TRBJ1-3|TRBV2|-
CASSELRSRSGNTIYF
TGTGCCAGCAGTGAACTGCGGTCCCGCTCTGGAAACACCATATATTTT
>-|TRBJ1-1|TRBV2|TRBD1
CASKGQGTRGTEAFF
TGTGCCAGCAAAGGACAGGGAACAAGGGGCACTGAAGCTTTCTTT
>-|TRBJ2-1|TRBV10-3|TRBD2
CAIRRPTPGGARREQFF
TGTGCCATCAGGCGCCCGACCCCCGGGGGGGCCCGCAGGGAGCAGTTCTTC
>-|TRBJ2-5|TRBV9|-
CASSVDLDYRETQYF
TGTGCCAGCAGCGTAGATCTAGACTATCGGGAGACCCAGTACTTC
>-|TRBJ1-2|TRBV15|-
CATSRDQREIWYGYTF
TGTGCCACCAGCAGAGATCAAAGGGAGATTTGGTATGGCTACACCTTC
>-|TRBJ2-1|TRBV30|TRBD1
CAWSGVGQGWSEQFF
TGTGCCTGGAGTGGAGTCGGACAGGGATGGAGTGAGCAGTTCTTC
>-|TRBJ1-3|TRBV5-1|-
CAMLQDGGNTIYF
TGCGCCATGCTACAGGACGGAGGAAACACCATATATTTT
>-|TRBJ2-5|TRBV11-2|-
CASSLAPRTQETQYF
TGTGCCAGCAGCTTAGCCCCCCGGACACAAGAGACCCAGTACTTC
>-|TRBJ2-7|TRBV5-4|-
CASSTSGYEQYF
TGTGCCAGCAGCACCTCCGGGTACGAGCAGTACTTC
>-|TRBJ2-3|TRBV4-3|-
CASSHLGAGTDTQYF
TGCGCCAGCAGCCACTTGGGGGCCGGCACAGATACGCAGTATTTT
>few|TRBJ1-5|TRBV6-6|TRBD1
CASNPQGNNQPQHF
TGTGCCAGCAACCCACAGGGGAACAATCAGCCCCAGCATTTT
>once|TRBJ1-1|TRBV7-9|-
CASSPGTFNTEAFF
TGTGCCAGCAGTCCCGGGACATTTAACACTGAAGCTTTCTTT
>-|TRBJ1-1|TRBV6-5|-
CASSPPSGRGTEAFF
TGTGCCAGCAGCCCACCTTCAGGGCGGGGAACTGAAGCTTTCTTT